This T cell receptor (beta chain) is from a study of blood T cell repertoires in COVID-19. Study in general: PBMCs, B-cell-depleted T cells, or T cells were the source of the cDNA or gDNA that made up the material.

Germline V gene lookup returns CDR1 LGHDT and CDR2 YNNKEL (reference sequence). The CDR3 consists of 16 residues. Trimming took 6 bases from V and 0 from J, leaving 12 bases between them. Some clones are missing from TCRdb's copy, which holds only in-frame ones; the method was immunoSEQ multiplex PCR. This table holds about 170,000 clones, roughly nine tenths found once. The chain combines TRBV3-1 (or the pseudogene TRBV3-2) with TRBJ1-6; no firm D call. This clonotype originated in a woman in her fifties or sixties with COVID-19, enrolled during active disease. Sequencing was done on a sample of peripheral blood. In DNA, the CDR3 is TGTGCCAGCAGTCCCGACAAGAGCTCCTATAATTCACCCCTCCACTTT. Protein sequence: CASSPDKSSYNSPLHF.